These 18 T cell receptor beta chains share one sample of origin, sequenced in a study of graft-versus-host responses after intestinal transplantation. Data came from immunoSEQ multiplex PCR; TCRdb stores just in-frame clones and leaves some out. Among some 70,000 clones, roughly 92% were seen once, and the ten largest hold about 6.9%. The material sequenced was bone marrow, taken approximately 700 days after intestinal transplantation. The origin of the receptors is a human patient who received an intestinal transplant, so some T cells may come from the graft donor.

The V and J genes are TRBV29-1 and TRBJ2-3, with D maybe TRBD1 (5 bases). The CDR3 extends over 13 amino acids. Germline-derived CDR1 and CDR2 are SQVTM and ANQGSEA. V was trimmed by 6 bases and J by 5 bases, leaving 15 bases between them. The CDR3, as DNA: TGCAGCGTCGTACCGCAGGGTGAAGATACGCAGTATTTT. Translated, it gives CSVVPQGEDTQYF.

The chain uses TRBV27 and TRBJ2-5, with 7 nucleotides matching TRBD2. V was pared by 5 bases and J by 2 bases, with 8 bases of the junction left unmatched. The CDR3 is made up of 15 amino acids. Germline CDR1 reads MNHEY; CDR2 reads SMNVEV (reference sequence). The CDR3 loop is CASSPTLLAQETQYF. CDR3 coding DNA: TGTGCCAGCAGTCCCACCTTACTAGCGCAAGAGACCCAGTACTTC.

This chain uses TRBV7-3 with TRBJ1-1, with TRBD1 matching over 9 bases. CDR1 and CDR2 from the germline V gene are SGHTA and FQGTGA. The CDR3 consists of 18 residues. Trimming at V came to 9 bases and at J to 1 base, leaving 18 bases not matched to a gene. The CDR3 loop is CARPTPPNRGHKNTEAFF. As DNA, the CDR3 is TGTGCCAGACCTACTCCGCCGAACAGGGGGCACAAGAACACTGAAGCTTTCTTT.

The CDR3 coding sequence is TGTGCCAGCAGTTTAGCCCCTGGAAGCGGGTACGAGCAGTACTTC. Translating gives CASSLAPGSGYEQYF. The chain carries TRBV27 and TRBJ2-7; a weak D match, TRBD2 (6 bases). The length of the CDR3 is 15 residues. Germline V lookup: CDR1 MNHEY, CDR2 SMNVEV (reference sequence). The V end lost 2 bases, the J end lost 4 bases, and 15 bases lay between the germline ends.

The rearrangement joins TRBV28 to TRBJ1-5, with 11 bases that match TRBD1. The CDR3 spans 17 residues. Germline-derived CDR1 and CDR2 are MDHEN and SYDVKM. The trim removed 5 bases at V and 4 bases at J, leaving 10 bases unmatched. The CDR3 here is CASSKWGQGGVNQPQHF. CDR3 bases: TGTGCCAGCAGTAAGTGGGGACAGGGGGGGGTGAATCAGCCCCAGCATTTT.

The chain joins TRBV7-6 to TRBJ1-1, with 12 nucleotides matching TRBD1. The CDR3 totals 16 residues. Looked up from germline, CDR1 is SGHVS and CDR2 is FNYEAQ. Trimming took 6 bases from V and 4 from J; bases not matched to a gene: 9. The CDR3 sequence is CASRRNRDRGLTEAFF. The CDR3 bases are TGTGCCAGCAGACGGAACCGGGACAGGGGGCTCACTGAAGCTTTCTTT.

The chain has TRBV6-4 and TRBJ2-2; TRBD1 matches 10 bases. V shed 0 bases and J 6 bases; nucleotides not matched to a gene: 4. Germline CDR1 is MRHNA and CDR2 is SNTAGT. The CDR3 extends over 16 amino acids. CDR3 nucleotides: TGTGCCAGCAGTGACTCCGGGACAGGGGACGCCGGGGAGCTGTTTTTT. This gives the protein CASSDSGTGDAGELFF.

This clone has only a few counts. The rearrangement links TRBV14 to TRBJ1-2; the D gene is possibly TRBD1 (6 bases). There are 15 residues in the CDR3. CDR1 is SGHDN and CDR2 is FVKESK in the germline V gene. The germline V and J ends were trimmed by 4 bases and 3 bases, with 15 bases remaining between them. The CDR3 region is CASSPDRSSYYGYTF. The CDR3, as DNA: TGTGCCAGCAGCCCCGACAGGAGTTCGTACTATGGCTACACCTTC.

The chain couples TRBV15 to TRBJ1-2; D unclear. The CDR3 has 15 residues. Germline V gives CDR1 LNHNV, CDR2 YYDKDF (reference sequence). V dropped 0 bases and J dropped 2 bases, with 10 bases sitting between them. CDR3 DNA sequence: TGTGCCACCAGCAGAGATTTACGGGAGAACTATGGCTACACCTTC. Protein product: CATSRDLRENYGYTF.

This clone has only one observation. This chain links TRBV9 with TRBJ1-3, with D hard to call. Germline values: CDR1 SGDLS, CDR2 YYNGEE. CDR3 length: 15 residues. Trimming left V 3 bases short and J 0 bases short, with 10 bases between. The CDR3 bases are TGTGCCAGCAGCGCCCTCGGAGACTCTGGAAACACCATATATTTT. Translation gives CASSALGDSGNTIYF.

The V call is TRBV5-5, the J call TRBJ1-5; perhaps TRBD1 as D (6 bases). Per germline, CDR1 SGHKS and CDR2 YYEKEE (reference sequence). V lost 3 bases, J lost 3 bases, and 10 bases lay in between. This CDR3 contains 14 residues. The CDR3 nucleotides are TGTGCCAGCAGCTCCGGACAGCTCAATCAGCCCCAGCATTTT. Translating it yields CASSSGQLNQPQHF.

The V and J genes are TRBV7-9 and TRBJ2-7; the D call may be TRBD1 or TRBD2 (5 bases each). The CDR3 sequence is 13 residues long. V shed 4 bases and J shed 3 bases, with 10 bases lying between them. CDR1 and CDR2 from the germline V gene are SEHNR and FQNEAQ (reference sequence). The CDR3 spells CASSSRDHYEQYF. CDR3 bases: TGTGCCAGCAGCTCCCGGGACCACTACGAGCAGTACTTC.

CDR3 loop: CASSYGQAFYGYTF. The CDR3 nucleotides are TGTGCCAGCAGTTACGGACAGGCCTTCTATGGCTACACCTTC. This rearrangement joins TRBV6-5 to TRBJ1-2; 7 nucleotides align to TRBD1. The germline gives CDR1 MNHEY, CDR2 SVGAGI. This CDR3 contains 14 residues. Trimming at V came to 2 bases and at J to 4 bases, leaving 4 bases not matched to a gene.

This rearrangement joins TRBV10-2 to TRBJ2-5, with D uncertain. CDR3 length equals 14 residues. The V gene lost 4 bases and the J gene lost 3 bases, with 12 bases spanning the gap. CDR1 and CDR2 (germline): WSHSY, SAAADI. CDR3 residues: CASSVRAPEETQYF. The CDR3 DNA is TGCGCCAGCAGTGTTCGGGCGCCGGAAGAGACCCAGTACTTC.

The chain links TRBV18 to TRBJ1-4, with TRBD1 matching 7 bases. The CDR3 runs to 14 residues. With V trimmed by 8 bases and J by 8 bases, 11 bases remained unmatched. Per the germline V gene, CDR1 is KGHSH and CDR2 is LQKENI. The CDR3 protein is CASMPPGQREKLFF. As DNA, the CDR3 is TGTGCCAGCATGCCCCCGGGACAGCGCGAAAAACTGTTTTTT.

The chain has TRBV2 and TRBJ1-4; D is possibly TRBD1 (5 bases). Germline assignment: CDR1 SNHLY and CDR2 FYNNEI. V was pared by 6 bases and J by 10 bases, with 18 bases between. The CDR3 length is 14 residues. CDR3 in DNA: TGTGCCAGCAGAGTGACAGAGACCGGGGGAAAACTGTTTTTT. It codes for CASRVTETGGKLFF.

This clone is a singleton in its sample. CDR3 in DNA: TGTGCCAGCAAACCCGGGACAGTAAATTCACCCCTCCACTTT. It specifies CASKPGTVNSPLHF. V and J are TRBV14 and TRBJ1-6, with TRBD1 matching over 7 bases. CDR1 and CDR2 from the germline V gene are SGHDN and FVKESK. The CDR3 length is 14 residues. The ends lost 7 bases at V and 7 bases at J; junction bases unmatched: 7.

The chain recombines TRBV6-6 with TRBJ1-2; TRBD1 might be the D (6 bases). Trimming left V 2 bases short and J 7 bases short, with 20 bases between. Germline-derived CDR1 and CDR2 are MNHNY and SVGAGI (reference sequence). The CDR3 is made up of 16 amino acids. CDR3 in DNA: TGTGCCAGCAGTTACGCGAATCGGGGGGCCTTGCTTGGCTACACCTTC. Encoded protein: CASSYANRGALLGYTF.